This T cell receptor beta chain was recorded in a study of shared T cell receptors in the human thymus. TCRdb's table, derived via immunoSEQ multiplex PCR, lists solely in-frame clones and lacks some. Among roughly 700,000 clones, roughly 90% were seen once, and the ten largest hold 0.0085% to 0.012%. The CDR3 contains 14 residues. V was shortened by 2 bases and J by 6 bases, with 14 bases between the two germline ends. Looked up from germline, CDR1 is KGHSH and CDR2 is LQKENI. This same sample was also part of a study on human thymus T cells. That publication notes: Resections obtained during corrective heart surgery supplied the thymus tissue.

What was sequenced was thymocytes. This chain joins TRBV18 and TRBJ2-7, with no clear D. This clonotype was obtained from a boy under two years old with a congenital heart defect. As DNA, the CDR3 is TGTGCCAGCTCACCAGGGTCTTCCGCAGGCGAGCAGTACTTC. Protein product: CASSPGSSAGEQYF.